The 8 T cell receptor beta chains below were found in one sample sequenced in a study of blood T cell repertoires in COVID-19. Profiled with immunoSEQ multiplex PCR; TCRdb holds only in-frame clones, not every one. The sample lists 250,000 to 300,000 clones; approximately 90% were seen once. The sample comprised PBMCs or T cells enriched from blood (not recorded which). Every receptor here comes from a woman between 35 and 50 years old with acute COVID-19.

This sequence joins TRBV19 and TRBJ1-3; tentatively, D is TRBD1 (5 bases). Trimming took off 3 bases at V and 3 bases at J, with 9 bases between the two ends. This CDR3 has 14 residues. The germline V gene has CDR1 LNHDA and CDR2 SQIVND (reference sequence). This chain's CDR3 is CASSIRGLGNTIYF. The DNA of the CDR3 is TGTGCCAGTAGTATTAGGGGACTTGGAAACACCATATATTTT.

The chain links TRBV25-1 to TRBJ1-2, with TRBD1 identical over 7 bases. The germline V gene encodes CDR1 MGHDK and CDR2 SYGVNS. This CDR3 has 14 amino acids. The trim removed 1 base at V and 6 bases at J, leaving 5 bases unmatched. DNA of the CDR3: TGTGCCAGCAGTGAATTCGGAACAGGGGATGGCTACACCTTC. Translated: CASSEFGTGDGYTF.

This chain connects TRBV18 to TRBJ2-6; D is unresolved. V was trimmed by 2 bases and J by 8 bases, leaving 10 bases between them. The CDR3 totals 14 residues. The germline CDR1 and CDR2 sequences are KGHSH and LQKENI. The CDR3 bases are TGTGCCAGCTCACCAACACATTCGACCAACGTCCTGACTTTC. Translated, it gives CASSPTHSTNVLTF.

The sample holds a few counts of this clone. The gene calls are TRBV3-1 (or the pseudogene TRBV3-2) and TRBJ2-2, with TRBD2 identical over 10 bases. Germline-derived CDR1 and CDR2 are LGHDT and YNNKEL (reference sequence). The CDR3 sequence is 16 residues long. J gave up 2 bases and V 2 bases, and 2 bases lay outside the gene matches. This CDR3 is CASSQRTSGNTGELFF. In DNA form, the CDR3 reads TGTGCCAGCAGCCAAAGGACTAGCGGAAACACCGGGGAGCTGTTTTTT.

The chain carries TRBV6-5 and TRBJ1-2; D is perhaps TRBD1 (6 bases). CDR1 and CDR2 (germline): MNHEY, SVGAGI. The CDR3 consists of 14 residues. Trimming stripped 6 bases from V and 4 bases from J, with 15 bases between. The DNA of the CDR3 is TGTGCCAGCAGCCGACCGGGACATTCCTATGGCTACACCTTC. This translates into CASSRPGHSYGYTF.

J is TRBJ2-3 and V is TRBV4-3, with 7 positions matching TRBD2. V was clipped by 4 bases and J by 6 bases; unmatched bases: 10. The CDR3 consists of 15 residues. Germline V CDR1 and CDR2: LGHNA, YSLEER. The CDR3 DNA reads TGCGCCAGCAGCCGGGCTGGAGCGGGATTGGATACGCAGTATTTT. Protein product: CASSRAGAGLDTQYF.

The chain is built from TRBV5-5 and TRBJ1-4; 7 bases are a match to TRBD1. V lost 0 bases, J lost 3 bases, and 2 bases stayed unmatched. This CDR3 region has 15 residues. In germline, CDR1 is SGHKS, CDR2 YYEKEE (reference sequence). The CDR3 sequence: CASSLAGTANEKLFF. The CDR3, as DNA: TGTGCCAGCAGCTTGGCCGGGACAGCTAATGAAAAACTGTTTTTT.

The rearrangement joins TRBV12-3 or TRBV12-4 to TRBJ1-1; no definite D call. This CDR3 spans 12 amino acids. The V end was cut by 2 bases, the J end by 3 bases, with 4 bases between. The CDR3 bases are TGTGCCAGCAGTTTAATAGACACTGAAGCTTTCTTT. Translated: CASSLIDTEAFF.